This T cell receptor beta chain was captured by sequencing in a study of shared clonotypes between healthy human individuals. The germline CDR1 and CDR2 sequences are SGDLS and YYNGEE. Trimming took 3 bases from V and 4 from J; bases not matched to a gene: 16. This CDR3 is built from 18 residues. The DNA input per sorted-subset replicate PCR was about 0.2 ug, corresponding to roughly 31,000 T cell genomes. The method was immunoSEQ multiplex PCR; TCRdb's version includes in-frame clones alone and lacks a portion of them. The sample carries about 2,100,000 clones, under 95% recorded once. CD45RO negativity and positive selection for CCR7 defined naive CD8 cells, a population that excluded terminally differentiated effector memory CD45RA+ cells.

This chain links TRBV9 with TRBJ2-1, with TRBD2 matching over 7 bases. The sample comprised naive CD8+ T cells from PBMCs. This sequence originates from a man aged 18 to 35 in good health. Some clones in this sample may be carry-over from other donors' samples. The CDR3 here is CASSAPSLPSGAYNEQFF. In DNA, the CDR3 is TGTGCCAGCAGCGCTCCTAGTCTACCTAGCGGAGCTTACAATGAGCAGTTCTTC.